This T cell receptor beta chain was sequenced during a study of blood T cell repertoires in COVID-19. The germline V and J ends were trimmed by 5 bases and 5 bases, with 12 bases remaining between them. The CDR3 runs to 12 residues. Germline-derived CDR1 and CDR2 are SQVTM and ANQGSEA. This clone was observed once. Only in-frame clones appear in the TCRdb table, and some are missing; sequencing was by immunoSEQ multiplex PCR. There are about 300,000 clones in the sample; approximately 86% occur only once, and less than 2.5% lies in the top ten. The chain employs TRBV29-1 and TRBJ1-2; D unresolved. This TCR was sampled from a man aged 18 to 30 with active or convalescent COVID-19. Sequences were obtained from peripheral blood. CDR3 sequence: CSVIGLAYGYTF. The DNA of the CDR3 is TGCAGCGTTATTGGTCTGGCTTATGGCTACACCTTC.